Listed here are 9 T cell receptor beta chains from one sample, sequenced in a study of cytomegalovirus exposure and HLA in healthy donors. Data came from immunoSEQ multiplex PCR; TCRdb stores just in-frame clones and leaves some out. In the table there are over 110,000 clones, around 86% of which are singletons. The sample taken for sequencing was PBMCs. The origin of the receptors is a young man in good health and CMV-seropositive.

This chain links TRBV19 with TRBJ1-2; 11 bases are shared with TRBD1. The CDR3 loop spans 15 amino acids. Germline CDR1 and CDR2: LNHDA and SQIVND (reference sequence). Germline trimming cut 5 bases from V and 4 bases from J; bases unmatched to any gene: 6. The CDR3 sequence is CASSALDRGLYGYTF. CDR3 nucleotide sequence: TGTGCCAGTAGTGCCCTGGACAGGGGGCTCTATGGCTACACCTTC.

In its sample, this clone was seen many times. This sequence joins TRBV6-6 and TRBJ2-1; no reliable D call. Germline lookup yields CDR1 MNHNY and CDR2 SVGAGI (reference sequence). This CDR3 has 12 amino acids. Trimming took off 0 bases at V and 6 bases at J, with 3 bases between the two ends. CDR3 nucleotides: TGTGCCAGCAGTTACTCCGGCAATGAGCAGTTCTTC. Amino acid sequence: CASSYSGNEQFF.

The genes are TRBV29-1 and TRBJ2-7, with D maybe TRBD2 (6 bases). From germline, CDR1 is SQVTM and CDR2 ANQGSEA. The CDR3 totals 14 residues. V lost 6 bases and J lost 0, with 15 bases in between. CDR3 loop: CSVLGTADSYEQYF. CDR3 bases: TGCAGCGTCCTCGGGACTGCTGACTCCTACGAGCAGTACTTC.

The chain has TRBV2 and TRBJ1-2; the D gene is possibly TRBD1 (6 bases). The germline V gene has CDR1 SNHLY and CDR2 FYNNEI. CDR3 length: 14 amino acids. The V gene lost 4 bases and the J gene lost 5 bases, with 14 bases spanning the gap. DNA for the CDR3: TGTGCCAGCAGTGCCGGACAGACGATGTATGGCTACACCTTC. Translated, it gives CASSAGQTMYGYTF.

This clone occurred once. The J gene is TRBJ1-6, the V gene TRBV4-2; TRBD1 aligns across 9 bases. Germline CDR1 reads LGHNA; CDR2 reads YNFKEQ. V lost 3 bases to trimming and J lost 8 bases; unmatched junction nucleotides: 11. CDR3 length: 17 amino acids. CDR3 nucleotides: TGTGCCAGCAGCCAGGAGGGACTTACAGGGGGCGATTCACCCCTCCACTTT. Amino acids: CASSQEGLTGGDSPLHF.

Only a few counts were recorded for this clone. The gene calls are TRBV19 and TRBJ1-2; TRBD1 matches at 9 bases. Trimming cost V 7 bases and J 4 bases; bases outside gene matches: 13. Germline CDR1 reads LNHDA; CDR2 reads SQIVND (reference sequence). The CDR3 length is 16 residues. CDR3 protein: CASTLSGTGSVYGYTF. The CDR3 nucleotides are TGTGCCAGTACCCTTTCCGGGACAGGGAGCGTCTATGGCTACACCTTC.

This chain joins TRBV2 and TRBJ2-7; D perhaps matches TRBD2 (6 bases). V was pared by 7 bases and J by 6 bases, with 13 bases between. Germline V gene sequence: CDR1 SNHLY, CDR2 FYNNEI. CDR3 length: 12 residues. In nucleotides, the CDR3 is TGTGCCAGCAAAAATTTGGGGGGCGAGCAGTACTTC. This codes for CASKNLGGEQYF.

The rearrangement uses TRBV18 and TRBJ2-3; TRBD2 matches 11 bases. V dropped 6 bases and J dropped 0; count of bases not matched to a gene: 5. The CDR3 extends over 16 amino acids. CDR1 is KGHSH and CDR2 is LQKENI in the germline V gene. The DNA for the CDR3 is TGTGCCAGCTCGACTAGCGGGGCTACTAGCACAGATACGCAGTATTTT. Encoded protein: CASSTSGATSTDTQYF.

V gene TRBV6-5 combines with J gene TRBJ2-7; TRBD1 agrees at 7 bases. The germline CDR1 and CDR2 sequences are MNHEY and SVGAGI. J lost 3 bases, V lost 6 bases, and 5 bases had no gene match. This CDR3 contains 13 residues. The CDR3 loop is CASRRTGFYEQYF. The DNA for the CDR3 is TGTGCCAGCAGAAGGACAGGCTTCTACGAGCAGTACTTC.